This T cell receptor beta chain was recovered during a study of PD-1 blockade in classical Hodgkin lymphoma. Study-level information: It was nivolumab at 3 mg/kg, given intravenously every 2 weeks, that patients received.

Comments on this clone: Its antigen is unidentified.

The ends were cut back, 0 bases at V and 5 bases at J, with 8 bases in the middle. CDR1 SGHAT and CDR2 FQNNGV come from the germline V gene. CDR3 length: 14 residues. All trial patients relapsed after autologous stem cell transplantation. Study-wide points: Still unresolved is the cause of the repertoire differences, which may be disease activity or prior therapy. Significantly greater TCR diversity emerged by C4D1 in CD4+ cells but not CD8+ cells. Newly diagnosed patients had baseline TCR diversity that was reportedly lower than that of healthy donors.

The repertoire was sequenced with immunoSEQ multiplex PCR; TCRdb's copy has only in-frame clones and lacks some. The repertoire consists of around 99,000 clones, with 80% to 90% occurring once and the leading ten covering 16%. V and J are TRBV11-2 and TRBJ2-1; D not resolved. The sequence derives from a human donor with classical Hodgkin lymphoma. The sample in question was peripheral blood mononuclear cells (PBMCs), obtained before the second cycle of nivolumab. CDR3 loop: CASSLDRANNEQFF. CDR3 coding DNA: TGTGCCAGCAGCTTAGATAGGGCCAACAATGAGCAGTTCTTC. Combining the CDR3 with reference TRBV11-2 and TRBJ2-1 gives the whole variable domain EAGVAQSPRYKIIEKRQSVAFWCNPISGHATLYWYQQILGQGPKLLIQFQNNGVVDDSQLPKDRFSAERLKGVDSTLKIQPAKLEDSAVYLCASSLDRANNEQFFGPGTRLTVL.